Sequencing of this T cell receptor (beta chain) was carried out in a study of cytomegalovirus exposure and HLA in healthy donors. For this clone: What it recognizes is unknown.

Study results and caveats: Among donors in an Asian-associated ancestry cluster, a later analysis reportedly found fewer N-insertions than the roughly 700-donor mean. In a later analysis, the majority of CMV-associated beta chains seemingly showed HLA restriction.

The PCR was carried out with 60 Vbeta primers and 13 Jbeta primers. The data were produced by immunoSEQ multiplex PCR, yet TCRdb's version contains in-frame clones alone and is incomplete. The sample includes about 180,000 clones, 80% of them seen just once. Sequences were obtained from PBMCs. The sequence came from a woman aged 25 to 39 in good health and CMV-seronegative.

In DNA, the CDR3 is TGTGCCAGCTCACCCACACGATCCGGGACTAGCGGGGGTTACGAGCAGTACTTC. This sequence encodes CASSPTRSGTSGGYEQYF. The chain couples TRBV18 to TRBJ2-7; TRBD2 matches 14 bases. This CDR3 is 18 amino acids long. V lost 3 bases and J lost 4; bases outside the gene matches: 11. CDR1 KGHSH and CDR2 LQKENI come from the germline V gene.